This TCR beta chain comes out of a study of blood T cell repertoires in COVID-19. Study at large: COVID-19 samples from acute and convalescent phases originated in the United States, Italy and Spain. T cells, B-cell-depleted T cells, or PBMCs provided the cDNA or gDNA that served as material.

Per the authors' pipeline: Reference gene primer amplification gave nucleated cell count estimates. The protocol was immunoSEQ multiplex PCR, while the TCRdb copy is restricted to in-frame clones and leaves out a portion. V, J and clone size derive from that table, while D and trimming were established from the DNA sequence. The repertoire holds fewer than 250,000 clones, with 82% as singletons. CDR3 length equals 17 residues. The germline V gene has CDR1 LGHNA and CDR2 YNFKEQ. Trimming stripped 3 bases from V and 0 bases from J, with 15 bases between. The receptor was derived from a middle-aged woman with acute or convalescent COVID-19. The chain links TRBV4-2 to TRBJ2-1; D perhaps matches TRBD2 (5 bases). The sequencing sample was made of peripheral blood. As DNA, the CDR3 is TGTGCCAGCAGCCATCCAGCCCCGGCGGGCTCCTACAATGAGCAGTTCTTC. This codes for CASSHPAPAGSYNEQFF.